This T cell receptor (beta chain) was sequenced for a study of T cell clonality in common variable immunodeficiency. Some clones are missing from TCRdb's copy, which holds only in-frame ones; the method was immunoSEQ multiplex PCR. Recorded here are tens of thousands of clones, none singletons. Findings and limits, study-wide: Reportedly, TCR beta sequences from common variable immunodeficiency showed fewer deletions and N-nucleotide insertions.

Germline V lookup: CDR1 SGHTA, CDR2 FQGTGA. CDR3 size: 17 residues. The V and J ends lost 5 bases and 2 bases, in that order; junction bases with no gene match: 7. This clone was detected ten times or more. The antigen remains unidentified. With the read ending 3 residues before the CDR3 end, the germline J gene is used to fill in that end. This sequence originates from a human donor with common variable immunodeficiency. The rearrangement joins TRBV7-3 to TRBJ2-7, with 15 bases identical to TRBD2. The sample was peripheral blood mononuclear cells. CDR3 DNA, as far as it was read: TGTGCCAGCAGCCGGACTAGCGGGAGGGCCGGAGCCTACGAG. It specifies CASSRTSGRAGAYE. In full, the CDR3 is CASSRTSGRAGAYEQYF.